Each of the 29 T cell receptor beta chains below was sequenced from the same sample in a study of identifying expanded T cells in peripheral blood. TCRdb's table, derived via immunoSEQ multiplex PCR, lists solely in-frame clones and lacks some. The table lists some 77,000 clones, approximately 90% of them singletons, with around 17% in the top ten. Source material: blood. The receptors here all came from a person aged 18 to 75 in good health.

This clone was observed a handful of times. At the DNA level, this CDR3 is encoded by other sequences in the same sample as well. The chain combines TRBV29-1 with TRBJ1-1; D perhaps matches TRBD1 (5 bases). The CDR3 runs to 15 residues. Germline V gene lookup returns CDR1 SQVTM and CDR2 ANQGSEA. V lost 6 bases and J 0 bases, leaving 17 bases between the germline ends. CDR3 in amino acids: CSVAPGWGMNTEAFF. The CDR3 DNA follows: TGCAGCGTCGCCCCAGGGTGGGGGATGAACACTGAAGCTTTCTTT.

V is TRBV9 and J is TRBJ2-7, with D perhaps TRBD1 (5 bases). The ends were cut back, 0 bases at V and 4 bases at J, with 14 bases in the middle. The V gene's germline CDR1 is SGDLS and CDR2 YYNGEE. The CDR3 is made up of 15 amino acids. CDR3 region: CASSVAGASDYEQYF. The DNA of the CDR3 is TGTGCCAGCAGCGTAGCTGGGGCCTCGGATTACGAGCAGTACTTC.

The chain carries TRBV5-6 and TRBJ2-1; D is undetermined. Germline V lookup: CDR1 SGHDT, CDR2 YYEEEE. V lost 4 bases and J 2 bases, leaving 16 bases between the germline ends. This CDR3 region has 16 residues. The CDR3 nucleotides read TGTGCCAGCAGCGGTGGCGGACCGCAAGCCTACAATGAGCAGTTCTTC. Translating it yields CASSGGGPQAYNEQFF.

The chain recombines TRBV29-1 with TRBJ1-4; 8 nucleotides align to TRBD1. The germline V gene has CDR1 SQVTM and CDR2 ANQGSEA. V lost 6 bases to trimming and J lost 4 bases; unmatched junction nucleotides: 4. The CDR3 runs to 13 residues. The DNA for the CDR3 is TGCAGCGTAGGAGACAGGGGTAATGAAAAACTGTTTTTT. Translated, it gives CSVGDRGNEKLFF.

This rearrangement joins TRBV7-9 to TRBJ1-2; D uncertain. The CDR3 has 17 amino acids. The germline V gene has CDR1 SEHNR and CDR2 FQNEAQ (reference sequence). Trimming removed 5 bases at V and 7 bases at J, with 26 bases between. The CDR3 DNA reads TGTGCCAGCAGCCCCTCGGGCCGCAAGATCCTCTCTATTGGCTACACCTTC. Translation: CASSPSGRKILSIGYTF. Full variable domain (rest looked up from reference TRBV7-9 and TRBJ1-2): DTGVSQNPRHKITKRGQNVTFRCDPISEHNRLYWYRQTLGQGPEFLTYFQNEAQLEKSRLLSDRFSAERPKGSFSTLEIQRTEQGDSAMYLCASSPSGRKILSIGYTFGSGTRLTVV.

The rearrangement links TRBV7-9 to TRBJ2-5; the D gene is possibly TRBD2 (5 bases). V shed 11 bases and J shed 4 bases, with 17 bases lying between them. Germline V gene lookup returns CDR1 SEHNR and CDR2 FQNEAQ (reference sequence). The CDR3 has 13 residues. CDR3 amino acids: CALPEGGGETQYF. The CDR3 region has the DNA TGTGCCCTCCCCGAGGGCGGAGGAGAGACCCAGTACTTC.

This clone was seen only once. The chain links TRBV2 to TRBJ1-2; D call uncertain. This CDR3 has 15 residues. V was clipped by 1 base and J by 0 bases, with 9 bases between them. From germline, CDR1 is SNHLY and CDR2 FYNNEI. The CDR3 region has the DNA TGTGCCAGCAGTGAAGTAGGGCGGCCTAACTATGGCTACACCTTC. Translation gives CASSEVGRPNYGYTF.

As concerns this clone: One end of the junction is discordant with germline, which a read error may explain. The gene calls are TRBV4-2 and TRBJ1-1; D uncertain. This CDR3 contains 13 residues. Germline V gives CDR1 LGHNA, CDR2 YNFKEQ. DNA for the CDR3: TGTGCCAGCAGCTACGAGAGGGTAACTGGAGCTTTCTTT. As protein: CASSYERVTGAFF.

The chain uses TRBV2 and TRBJ2-1, with TRBD1 identical over 11 bases. J lost 7 bases, V lost 7 bases, and 6 bases had no gene match. CDR1 SNHLY and CDR2 FYNNEI come from the germline V gene. The CDR3 is made up of 14 amino acids. CDR3 DNA: TGTGCCAGCACCGGGACAGGGGGAAAGAATGAGCAGTTCTTC. Translated, it gives CASTGTGGKNEQFF.

This sequence joins TRBV20-1 and TRBJ2-5; perhaps D is TRBD1 or TRBD2 (5 bases each). V gave up 7 bases and J gave up 0 bases, with 6 bases separating them. CDR3 length equals 11 residues. Per the germline V gene, CDR1 is DFQATT and CDR2 is SNEGSKA (reference sequence). As DNA, the CDR3 is TGCAGTGGGGGGAACCAAGAGACCCAGTACTTC. Protein sequence: CSGGNQETQYF.

The chain is built from TRBV7-8 and TRBJ1-1; TRBD1 matches at 9 bases. CDR1 and CDR2 (germline): SGHVS, FQNEAQ. The V and J ends lost 5 bases and 3 bases, in that order; junction bases with no gene match: 13. The CDR3 is 17 amino acids. This chain's CDR3 is CASSLGTGRNRDTEAFF. CDR3 in DNA: TGTGCCAGCAGCCTAGGGACAGGGAGGAACCGAGACACTGAAGCTTTCTTT.

This chain joins TRBV19 and TRBJ1-1; no clear D gene. Germline V lookup: CDR1 LNHDA, CDR2 SQIVND (reference sequence). The germline V and J ends were trimmed by 7 bases and 1 base, with 16 bases remaining between them. The CDR3 has 15 amino acids. The CDR3 bases are TGTGCCAGTATTATGTCCCCCCTAGAGAACACTGAAGCTTTCTTT. The encoded protein is CASIMSPLENTEAFF.

V and J are TRBV6-1 and TRBJ1-5, with TRBD1 as a possible D gene (6 bases). Trimming removed 7 bases at V and 6 bases at J, with 16 bases between. Looked up from germline, CDR1 is MNHNS and CDR2 is SASEGT. The CDR3 covers 14 residues. In DNA, the CDR3 is TGTGCCAGCATCGAGGGGGTCCCGGGTCAGCCCCAGCATTTT. It translates to CASIEGVPGQPQHF.

This sequence joins TRBV6-5 and TRBJ1-4; D call uncertain. This CDR3 is built from 14 residues. The germline CDR1 and CDR2 sequences are MNHEY and SVGAGI. Deletions cut 3 bases from V and 8 bases from J, with 13 bases between. CDR3 bases: TGTGCCAGCAGTTATAAACCAAGAGACGAAAAACTGTTTTTT. Encoded protein: CASSYKPRDEKLFF.

The chain has TRBV10-3 and TRBJ1-2, with no clear D. V lost 3 bases and J lost 5, with 7 bases in between. This CDR3 is built from 12 residues. Germline V gives CDR1 ENHRY, CDR2 SYGVKD. The CDR3 loop is CAISDPLYGYTF. The CDR3 DNA reads as TGTGCCATCAGTGATCCGCTTTATGGCTACACCTTC.

The chain combines TRBV5-1 with TRBJ2-1, with 13 bases lining up with TRBD2. Germline loops: CDR1 SGHRS, CDR2 YFSETQ. Trimming at V came to 6 bases and at J to 8 bases, leaving 11 bases not matched to a gene. This CDR3 has 16 residues. The CDR3 spells CASKGTSGDPMDEQFF. As DNA, the CDR3 is TGCGCCAGCAAGGGGACTAGCGGGGACCCGATGGATGAGCAGTTCTTC.

The chain links TRBV5-4 to TRBJ2-1; weak D call: TRBD1 (7 bases). The CDR3 length is 14 residues. V lost 4 bases to trimming and J lost 4 bases, with 12 bases between them. The germline CDR1 and CDR2 sequences are SGHNT and YYREEE (reference sequence). In DNA, the CDR3 is TGTGCCAGCAGCCCAGGGGGGAAGTACAATGAGCAGTTCTTC. Amino acid sequence: CASSPGGKYNEQFF.

The chain couples TRBV28 to TRBJ1-2, with D possibly TRBD1 on 6 matching bases. Germline V gene data show CDR1 as MDHEN and CDR2 as SYDVKM. This CDR3 has 12 amino acids. The germline V and J ends were trimmed by 4 bases and 8 bases, with 11 bases remaining between them. This CDR3 reads CASSSQGNGYTF. The CDR3 region has the DNA TGTGCCAGCAGTTCGCAGGGGAACGGCTACACCTTC.

V usage is TRBV19 and J usage is TRBJ1-5; the D gene is possibly TRBD1 (6 bases). Germline V gene data show CDR1 as LNHDA and CDR2 as SQIVND (reference sequence). CDR3 length: 12 residues. V lost 7 bases, J lost 7 bases, and 11 bases lay in between. The CDR3 region is CASNVRGQPQHF. The CDR3 nucleotides read TGTGCCAGTAACGTGAGGGGGCAGCCCCAGCATTTT.

The rearrangement links TRBV5-4 to TRBJ2-3; TRBD2 might be the D (7 bases). V shed 4 bases and J shed 5 bases, with 20 bases lying between them. Germline CDR1 is SGHNT and CDR2 is YYREEE (reference sequence). The CDR3 totals 16 residues. CDR3 DNA: TGTGCCAGCAGCCTCTCCCCTGGGGGGGGCCAAGATACGCAGTATTTT. Translating it yields CASSLSPGGGQDTQYF.

This chain joins TRBV7-2 and TRBJ1-5; 7 bases are shared with TRBD1. V lost 5 bases, J lost 1 base, and 5 bases stayed unmatched. The CDR3 runs to 15 residues. In germline, CDR1 is SGHTA, CDR2 FQGNSA. The CDR3 region has the DNA TGTGCCAGCAGCCTTTACAGGGGCAGCAATCAGCCCCAGCATTTT. It specifies CASSLYRGSNQPQHF. The full variable domain, rest sourced from reference TRBV7-2 and TRBJ1-5, is GAGVSQSPSNKVTEKGKDVELRCDPISGHTALYWYRQSLGQGLEFLIYFQGNSAPDKSGLPSDRFSAERTGGSVSTLTIQRTQQEDSAVYLCASSLYRGSNQPQHFGDGTRLSIL.

This clone was detected only once. J is TRBJ2-7 and V is TRBV12-5; 7 positions agree with TRBD1. The CDR3 contains 16 residues. Germline V CDR1 and CDR2: LGHNT, FRNRAP. The V gene end was trimmed by 2 bases and the J gene end by 1 base; junction bases not matched to a gene: 8. CDR3 sequence reads: CASGLPPRQGSYEQYF. DNA for the CDR3: TGTGCTAGTGGTTTGCCCCCCCGACAGGGATCCTACGAGCAGTACTTC.

This clone was detected only a few times. This chain links TRBV10-3 with TRBJ2-7, with 11 bases aligning to TRBD2. This CDR3 comprises 15 residues. From germline, CDR1 is ENHRY and CDR2 SYGVKD. Trimming took 8 bases from V and 6 from J; bases not matched to a gene: 12. CDR3 protein: CAIADPGLAVSEQYF. CDR3 sequence (DNA): TGTGCCATCGCGGATCCGGGACTAGCGGTGTCCGAGCAGTACTTC.

This clone was seen only a few times. This chain uses TRBV6-4 with TRBJ2-6; 11 bases line up with TRBD2. V shed 3 bases and J 2 bases; nucleotides not matched to a gene: 0. CDR3 length: 16 amino acids. From germline, CDR1 is MRHNA and CDR2 SNTAGT. For the CDR3, the DNA is TGTGCCAGCAGTGATAGCGGGGGGGCTGGGGCCAACGTCCTGACTTTC. This codes for CASSDSGGAGANVLTF.

The chain employs TRBV6-5 and TRBJ1-1; D is perhaps TRBD1 (6 bases). Trimming took 2 bases from V and 5 from J, leaving 15 bases between them. The CDR3 consists of 15 residues. In germline, CDR1 is MNHEY, CDR2 SVGAGI. The CDR3 loop is CASSYTLGGRTEAFF. In nucleotides, the CDR3 is TGTGCCAGCAGTTACACCCTAGGGGGTAGGACTGAAGCTTTCTTT.

The rearrangement links TRBV5-1 to TRBJ2-3; TRBD2 matches 9 bases. The junction had 6 bases not matched to a gene; V was cut back by 0 bases and J by 13 bases. This CDR3 comprises 13 residues. The germline gives CDR1 SGHRS, CDR2 YFSETQ. The CDR3 DNA is TGCGCCAGCAGCTTGGTTCCTAGCGGGGTTAAGTATTTT. Residues: CASSLVPSGVKYF.

This clone has a single count. The chain uses TRBV5-6 and TRBJ2-3; tentatively, D is TRBD1 (5 bases). V lost 1 base to trimming and J lost 2 bases, with 8 bases between them. Germline V gene lookup returns CDR1 SGHDT and CDR2 YYEEEE. The CDR3 is 14 residues long. In nucleotides, the CDR3 is TGTGCCAGCAGCTTGAAGGGGTACACAGATACGCAGTATTTT. This translates into CASSLKGYTDTQYF.

This chain connects TRBV7-2 to TRBJ2-3; 7 nucleotides agree with TRBD2. V dropped 6 bases and J dropped 4; count of bases not matched to a gene: 7. The CDR3 totals 14 residues. The V gene's germline CDR1 is SGHTA and CDR2 FQGNSA. CDR3 sequence (DNA): TGTGCCAGCAGTGGGGGGGGTTGGCCAGATACGCAGTATTTT. Amino acids: CASSGGGWPDTQYF.

The V and J genes are TRBV19 and TRBJ2-1, with 10 bases identical to TRBD1. Germline trimming cut 3 bases from V and 7 bases from J; bases unmatched to any gene: 9. The germline gives CDR1 LNHDA, CDR2 SQIVND (reference sequence). The CDR3 is made up of 16 amino acids. The CDR3 sequence is CASSIRGQGRRNEQFF. In nucleotides, the CDR3 is TGTGCCAGTAGTATCCGGGGACAGGGGAGAAGGAATGAGCAGTTCTTC.